The clone carrying this T cell receptor beta chain turned up a few times. The source of the sample is a study of blood T cell repertoires in COVID-19. Measured with immunoSEQ multiplex PCR; TCRdb has only the in-frame clones, and not every one. The repertoire holds a few hundred thousand clones, with around 89% as singletons. The CDR3 runs to 18 residues. V was pared by 0 bases and J by 6 bases, with 14 bases of the junction left unmatched. Germline V gene lookup returns CDR1 SGDLS and CDR2 YYNGEE. Input material: PBMCs or T cells enriched from blood (not recorded which). The J gene is TRBJ2-1, the V gene TRBV9; TRBD2 aligns across 8 bases. The clonotype was recovered from a woman aged 55-70 years in a cohort exposed to, infected with or recovered from COVID-19 (not recorded which). The CDR3, as DNA: TGTGCCAGCAGCGTAGCCCCCCGGGGGGGCGGGAGCGTCAATGAGCAGTTCTTC. Amino acids: CASSVAPRGGGSVNEQFF.